This TCR beta chain was identified in a study of blood T cells in healthy people across ages. In germline, CDR1 is LGHDT, CDR2 YNNKEL (reference sequence). Deletions cut 4 bases from V and 7 bases from J, with 14 bases between. The CDR3 has 14 amino acids. It was with a sample-barcoded 5' primer and a J-beta primer mix that a second PCR of roughly 6 to 12 cycles was run. TCRdb recomputed calls from the 5' RACE reads with MiXCR, one row per CDR3 protein. The data hold 600,000 to 900,000 distinct CDR3 sequences, with 20% to 30% observed a single time. The same sample was also used in a study of T cells of mothers and their children.

The genes are TRBV3-1 and TRBJ1-5, with D unresolved. Material: blood. The TCR originated in a boy younger than 18 in good health. CDR3 sequence (DNA): TGTGCCAGCAGCCGCGCGGCAGCGGGGCAGCCCCAGCATTTT. It yields the protein CASSRAAAGQPQHF.